The 16 T cell receptor beta chains listed next were all sequenced from one sample in a study of T cells in women clearing cervical HPV infection (dated 2018 in TCRdb). The method was the immunoSEQ multiplex PCR assay. TCRdb carries this immuneACCESS record with in-frame sequences only. Its versions omit some clonotypes, under half of them owing to an unresolved V gene in the studies checked, with the rest unexplained. The table for this sample lists fewer than 40,000 clones. Of the sample, about 1.5% falls within the top ten clones. Source material: blood buffy coat. These receptors were obtained from a woman aged 18 to 75 with a cervical HPV16 infection that either progressed to CIN3+ or cleared (not recorded which).

As to this clone: The CDR3 is cut off 3 residues early in the read; its end comes from the germline J gene. The V gene is TRBV6-1, the J gene TRBJ2-7, with D possibly being TRBD1 (5 bases). The CDR3 extends over 15 amino acids. V dropped 4 bases and J dropped 0 bases, with 13 bases sitting between them. Germline V gene lookup returns CDR1 MNHNS and CDR2 SASEGT. The CDR3 bases that were read are TGTGCCAGCAGTGTTTCCCCTGACAGCTCCTACGAG. Residues: CASSVSPDSSYE. The full CDR3 protein reads CASSVSPDSSYEQYF.

Regarding this clone: The missing CDR3 end, 3 residues past where the read stops, is filled in from the germline J gene. The V and J genes are TRBV11-2 and TRBJ1-4, with D hard to call. Germline CDR1 and CDR2: SGHAT and FQNNGV. The CDR3 is 12 residues long. Trimming took 1 base from V and 8 from J, leaving 5 bases between them. The sequenced CDR3 bases are TGTGCCAGCAGCTTAGGGCGGGAAAAA. Translated, it gives CASSLGREK. The whole CDR3 protein reads CASSLGREKLFF.

About this clone itself: The read ends 3 residues before the CDR3 terminus; that terminus is restored from the germline J gene. The gene calls are TRBV19 and TRBJ2-1; D gene uncertain. Germline lookup yields CDR1 LNHDA and CDR2 SQIVND (reference sequence). V was trimmed by 7 bases and J by 2 bases, leaving 12 bases between them. This CDR3 contains 14 residues. CDR3 sequence reads: CASTPGITYNEQFF. The sequenced part of the CDR3 DNA is TGTGCCAGTACCCCAGGTATAACCTACAATGAG.

About this clone: Coverage ceases 3 residues before the CDR3 finishes, and the germline J gene fills in the end. The V and J genes are TRBV2 and TRBJ2-1; D is unclear. The V end was cut by 4 bases, the J end by 3 bases, with 7 bases between. Germline loops: CDR1 SNHLY, CDR2 FYNNEI. The CDR3 extends over 13 amino acids. CDR3 in amino acids: CASSVTSYNEQFF. The part of the CDR3 DNA that was read is TGTGCCAGCAGTGTAACCAGCTACAATGAG.

Comments on this clone: The missing CDR3 end, 3 residues past where the read stops, is filled in from the germline J gene. This chain uses TRBV7-2 with TRBJ2-3; 7 nucleotides line up with TRBD2. CDR1 SGHTA and CDR2 FQGNSA come from the germline V gene. The CDR3 spans 15 residues. CDR3 DNA (partial): TGTGCCAGCAGCTTTGGGTCGGGGGAGGGAGAGACG. Translating gives CASSFGSGEGET. The full-length CDR3 reads as CASSFGSGEGETQYF.

In the case of this clone: The CDR3 is cut off 3 residues early in the read; its end comes from the germline J gene. The chain carries TRBV19 and TRBJ1-5, with D possibly being TRBD1 (6 bases). The CDR3 is 16 residues long. In germline, CDR1 is LNHDA, CDR2 SQIVND (reference sequence). V lost 4 bases and J lost 6, with 19 bases in between. CDR3 DNA (partial): TGTGCCAGTAGTAATACTGGGCGGGGGGCAGGTCAGCCC. It yields the protein CASSNTGRGAGQP. The full CDR3 protein is CASSNTGRGAGQPQHF.

Partial CDR3 DNA: TGTGCCAGCAGCAATCAGGGTTACGAG. Amino acids: CASSNQGYE. The whole CDR3 protein reads CASSNQGYEQYF. V is TRBV11-3 and J is TRBJ2-7, with a possible D match to TRBD1 (5 bases). The CDR3 end lies 3 residues beyond the end of the read and is filled in from the germline J gene. CDR1 is SGHNT, CDR2 YENEEA, per germline. The CDR3 covers 12 residues. Trimming shortened V by 5 bases and J by 4 bases, and 9 bases separated the two germline ends.

The sequenced CDR3 bases are TGTGCCAGCAGCTTGGGCGGGGGGGTCACCGGGGAG. This encodes CASSLGGGVTGE. The entire CDR3 is CASSLGGGVTGELFF. The chain recombines TRBV7-3 with TRBJ2-2; 9 nucleotides align to TRBD2. The read terminates 3 residues before the CDR3 end, so the remaining end is supplied by the germline J gene. Per the germline V gene, CDR1 is SGHTA and CDR2 is FQGTGA. The CDR3 length is 15 residues. V dropped 3 bases and J dropped 4; count of bases not matched to a gene: 3. The variable domain in full, with the rest retrieved from reference TRBV7-3 and TRBJ2-2, is GAGVSQTPSNKVTEKGKYVELRCDPISGHTALYWYRQSLGQGPEFLIYFQGTGAADDSGLPNDRFFAVRPEGSVSTLKIQRTERGDSAVYLCASSLGGGVTGELFFGEGSRLTVL.

Notes on this clone: The read terminates 3 residues before the CDR3 end, so the remaining end is supplied by the germline J gene. This rearrangement joins TRBV20-1 to TRBJ1-1; D unresolved. This CDR3 region has 11 residues. Per germline, CDR1 DFQATT and CDR2 SNEGSKA (reference sequence). The V end was cut by 6 bases, the J end by 7 bases, with 12 bases between. The sequenced part of the CDR3 DNA is TGCAGTGCCGGCTGGGCCAGTGAA. Encoded protein: CSAGWASE. The full CDR3 reads CSAGWASEAFF.

To note about this clone: The read ends 3 residues before the CDR3 terminus; that terminus is restored from the germline J gene. This chain joins TRBV19 and TRBJ2-3; D is possibly TRBD2 (6 bases). CDR3 length equals 16 residues. V shed 5 bases and J shed 2 bases, with 17 bases lying between them. CDR1 and CDR2 (germline): LNHDA, SQIVND (reference sequence). The DNA read from the CDR3 is TGTGCCAGTAGTGTACAGAGCGGGTGGGACACAGATACG. Amino acids: CASSVQSGWDTDT. From start to end, the CDR3 is CASSVQSGWDTDTQYF.

With regard to this clone: The read halts 3 residues ahead of the CDR3 end, with the missing end drawn from the germline J gene. The genes are TRBV7-9 and TRBJ2-1; D gene unclear. In germline, CDR1 is SEHNR, CDR2 FQNEAQ (reference sequence). This CDR3 spans 15 amino acids. V was pared by 2 bases and J by 0 bases, with 8 bases between. This CDR3 reads CASSLQVSSYNEQFF. The DNA read from the CDR3 is TGTGCCAGCAGCTTACAAGTCAGCTCCTACAATGAG.

A word on this clone: The read ends 3 residues before the CDR3 terminus; that terminus is restored from the germline J gene. The chain employs TRBV7-2 and TRBJ2-1; a weak D match, TRBD2 (6 bases). V was trimmed by 6 bases and J by 7 bases, leaving 19 bases between them. CDR3 size: 15 residues. Germline CDR1 reads SGHTA; CDR2 reads FQGNSA. The sequenced part of the CDR3 DNA is TGTGCCAGCAGACCTTCCCTCGGCGGGGTGAATGAG. Encoded protein: CASRPSLGGVNE. The CDR3, in full, reads CASRPSLGGVNEQFF.

As regards this clone: Read data end 3 residues before the CDR3 end; the end is taken from the germline J gene. This chain joins TRBV7-2 and TRBJ1-2; 10 bases are a match to TRBD1. CDR3 length equals 15 residues. V was pared by 4 bases and J by 1 base, with 3 bases of the junction left unmatched. Germline values: CDR1 SGHTA, CDR2 FQGNSA. The CDR3 is CASSWGQGFNYGYTF. CDR3 bases read: TGTGCCAGCAGCTGGGGACAGGGGTTTAACTATGGC.

In regard to this clone: The read finishes 3 residues shy of the CDR3 end, and the germline J gene is used to complete it. The chain has TRBV29-1 and TRBJ1-5; 10 nucleotides line up with TRBD1. The ends lost 6 bases at V and 4 bases at J; junction bases unmatched: 9. CDR1 and CDR2 from the germline V gene are SQVTM and ANQGSEA. The CDR3 extends over 15 amino acids. The CDR3 spells CSVVTGGGVNQPQHF. The sequenced part of the CDR3 DNA is TGCAGCGTCGTGACAGGGGGCGGGGTTAATCAGCCC. The full variable domain, rest sourced from reference TRBV29-1 and TRBJ1-5, is SAVISQKPSRDICQRGTSLTIQCQVDSQVTMMFWYRQQPGQSLTLIATANQGSEATYESGFVIDKFPISRPNLTFSTLTVSNMSPEDSSIYLCSVVTGGGVNQPQHFGDGTRLSIL.

As concerns this clone: From the germline J gene comes the end of the CDR3, since the read stops 3 residues before it. V and J are TRBV19 and TRBJ2-2; possibly TRBD1 for D (5 bases). This CDR3 has 15 amino acids. The germline V gene has CDR1 LNHDA and CDR2 SQIVND (reference sequence). Here the CDR3 reads CASRGGVSGANVLFF. The sequenced CDR3 bases are TGTGCCAGTAGAGGCGGAGTCTCTGGGGCCAACGTG.

For this clone: Read sequence stops 3 residues before the CDR3 end, and the germline J gene provides the missing end. The rearrangement joins TRBV30 to TRBJ1-1, with D perhaps matching TRBD1 (6 bases). Germline CDR1 GTSNPN, CDR2 SVGIG (reference sequence). V lost 3 bases and J 0 bases, leaving 8 bases between the germline ends. This CDR3 has 13 amino acids. CDR3 in amino acids: CAWRTGMNTEAFF. The CDR3 DNA, read in part, is TGTGCCTGGAGAACAGGGATGAACACTGAA.